This T cell receptor beta chain was documented in a study of preoperative IRX-2 immunotherapy in early breast cancer (dated by TCRdb to the late 2010s). Receptors were amplified or captured by the immunoSEQ multiplex PCR assay. TCRdb retrieved this table from immuneACCESS and kept in-frame rearrangements only. Not all clones are present; in checked studies, unresolved V genes account for under half, and no reason is known for the remainder. The sample data list some 30,000 clones, and about 90% of these were observed just once. The ten largest account for less than 2% of the sample. Comments on this clone: Its antigen is not yet known. A junction end diverges from the germline sequence, so it may reflect a read error.

In light of the paper, this sample's treatment or condition label describes: preoperative locoregional IRX-2 cytokine immunotherapy. The samples were obtained from a phase Ib study in which preoperative, locoregional IRX-2 cytokine immunotherapy intended to prime immune responses was tested. Before surgery, IRX-2 was given to the donors, who were patients with early-stage breast cancer. The CDR3 runs 13 residues from the cysteine to the phenylalanine. Only CDR3 DNA remains: 39 bases, in frame from the first base. The germline V gene yields MNHGY for CDR1 and SAAAGT for CDR2. The starting material was tumor tissue, obtained after IRX-2 immunotherapy. The V and J genes are TRBV6-8 and TRBJ1-1; 5 matching bases give a weak D call of TRBD1. The clonotype was recovered from a human donor with breast cancer. The CDR3 corresponds to CASNYERGTEAFF. The nucleotide sequence reads as follows: TGTGCCAGCAATTACGAAAGGGGCACTGAAGCTTTCTTT.